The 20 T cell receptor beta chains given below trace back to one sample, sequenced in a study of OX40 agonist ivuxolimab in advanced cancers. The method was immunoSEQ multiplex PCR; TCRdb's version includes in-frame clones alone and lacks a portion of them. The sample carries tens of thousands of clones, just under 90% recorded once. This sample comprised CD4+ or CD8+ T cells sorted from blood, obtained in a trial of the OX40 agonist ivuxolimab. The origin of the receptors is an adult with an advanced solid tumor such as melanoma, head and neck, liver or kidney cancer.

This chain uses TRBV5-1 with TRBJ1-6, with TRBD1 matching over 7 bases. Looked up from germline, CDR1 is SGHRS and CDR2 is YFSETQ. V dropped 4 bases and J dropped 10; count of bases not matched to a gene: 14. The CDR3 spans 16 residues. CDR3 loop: CASSQSVTGAGSPLHF. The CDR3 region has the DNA TGCGCCAGCAGCCAGTCGGTCACAGGGGCTGGATCACCCCTCCACTTT.

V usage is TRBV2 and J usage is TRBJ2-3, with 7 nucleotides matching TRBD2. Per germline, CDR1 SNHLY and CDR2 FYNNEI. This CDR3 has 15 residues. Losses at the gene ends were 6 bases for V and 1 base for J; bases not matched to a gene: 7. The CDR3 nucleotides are TGTGCCAGCAGCGGGGGACTACTCCGCACAGATACGCAGTATTTT. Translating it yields CASSGGLLRTDTQYF.

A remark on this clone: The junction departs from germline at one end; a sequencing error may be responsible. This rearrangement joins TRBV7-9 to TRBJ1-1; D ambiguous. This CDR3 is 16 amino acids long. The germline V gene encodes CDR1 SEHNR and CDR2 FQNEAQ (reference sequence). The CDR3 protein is CASTLTPRTDNTEAFF. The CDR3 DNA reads TGTGCCAGCACCTTAACCCCGAGGACGGACAACACTGAAGCTTTCTTT.

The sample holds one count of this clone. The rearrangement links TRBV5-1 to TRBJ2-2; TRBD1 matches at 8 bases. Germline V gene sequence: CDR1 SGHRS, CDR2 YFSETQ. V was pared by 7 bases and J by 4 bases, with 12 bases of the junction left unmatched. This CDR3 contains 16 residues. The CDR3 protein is CASDPAQGAGTGELFF. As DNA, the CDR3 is TGCGCCAGCGATCCAGCCCAGGGGGCCGGCACCGGGGAGCTGTTTTTT. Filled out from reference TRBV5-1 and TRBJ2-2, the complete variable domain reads KAGVTQTPRYLIKTRGQQVTLSCSPISGHRSVSWYQQTPGQGLQFLFEYFSETQRNKGNFPGRFSGRQFSNSRSEMNVSTLELGDSALYLCASDPAQGAGTGELFFGEGSRLTVL.

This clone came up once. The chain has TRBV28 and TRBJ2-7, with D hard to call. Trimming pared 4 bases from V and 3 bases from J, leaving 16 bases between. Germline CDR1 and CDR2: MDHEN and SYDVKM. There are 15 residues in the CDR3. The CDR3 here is CASSSSGDTNYEQYF. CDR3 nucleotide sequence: TGTGCCAGCAGTTCCTCAGGAGATACCAACTACGAGCAGTACTTC.

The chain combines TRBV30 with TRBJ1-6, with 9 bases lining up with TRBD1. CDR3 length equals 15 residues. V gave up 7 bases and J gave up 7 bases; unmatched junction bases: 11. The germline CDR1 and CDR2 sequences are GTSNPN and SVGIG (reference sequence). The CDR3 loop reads CALSPGQGFNSPLHF. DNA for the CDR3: TGTGCCTTAAGTCCGGGACAGGGATTCAATTCACCCCTCCACTTT.

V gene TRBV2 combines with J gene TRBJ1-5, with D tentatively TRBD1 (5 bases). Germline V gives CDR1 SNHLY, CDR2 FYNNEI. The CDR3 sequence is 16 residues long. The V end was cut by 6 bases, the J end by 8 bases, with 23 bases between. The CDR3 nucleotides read TGTGCCAGCAGAACCCCCGGGACGGGGGATATGGAGCCCCAGCATTTT. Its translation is CASRTPGTGDMEPQHF.

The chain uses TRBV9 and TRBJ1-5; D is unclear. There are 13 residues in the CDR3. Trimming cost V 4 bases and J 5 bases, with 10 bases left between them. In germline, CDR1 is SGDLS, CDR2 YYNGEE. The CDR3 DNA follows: TGTGCCAGCAGCACACATTCCGATCAGCCCCAGCATTTT. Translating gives CASSTHSDQPQHF.

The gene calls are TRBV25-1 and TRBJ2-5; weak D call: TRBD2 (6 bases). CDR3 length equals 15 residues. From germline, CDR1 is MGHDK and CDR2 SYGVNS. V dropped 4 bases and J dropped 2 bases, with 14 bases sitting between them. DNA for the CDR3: TGTGCCAGCAGTGTCGGCGGGGCGTATCAAGAGACCCAGTACTTC. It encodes CASSVGGAYQETQYF.

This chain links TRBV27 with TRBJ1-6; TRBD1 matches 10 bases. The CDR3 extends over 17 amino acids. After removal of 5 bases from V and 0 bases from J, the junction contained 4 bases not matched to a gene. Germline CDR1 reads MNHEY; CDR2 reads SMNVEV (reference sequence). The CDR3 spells CASSPRTGGSYNSPLHF. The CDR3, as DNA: TGTGCCAGCAGTCCTCGGACAGGGGGCTCCTATAATTCACCCCTCCACTTT.

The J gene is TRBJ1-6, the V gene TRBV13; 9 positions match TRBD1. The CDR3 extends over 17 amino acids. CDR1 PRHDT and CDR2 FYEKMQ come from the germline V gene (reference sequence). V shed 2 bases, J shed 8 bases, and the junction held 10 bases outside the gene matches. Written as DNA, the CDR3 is TGTGCCAGCAGCTTATCTCGGACAGGGGTCTTATATTCACCCCTCCACTTT. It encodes CASSLSRTGVLYSPLHF.

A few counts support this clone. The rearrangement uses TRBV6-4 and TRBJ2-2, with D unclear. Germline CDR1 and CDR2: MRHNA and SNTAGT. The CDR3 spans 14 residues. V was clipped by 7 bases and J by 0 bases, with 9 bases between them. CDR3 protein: CASKLQPNTGELFF. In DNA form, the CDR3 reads TGTGCCAGCAAGCTACAGCCGAACACCGGGGAGCTGTTTTTT.

DNA for the CDR3: TGTGCCAGCAGCCCCGAAAGGGGCCAGTCCTACGAGCAGTACTTC. This encodes CASSPERGQSYEQYF. The chain employs TRBV9 and TRBJ2-7, with a weak D call TRBD1 (5 bases). The germline V gene encodes CDR1 SGDLS and CDR2 YYNGEE. The CDR3 totals 15 residues. With 4 bases removed from V and 1 base from J, the gap between germline ends came to 15 bases. The full variable domain, its missing parts supplied by reference TRBV9 and TRBJ2-7, is DSGVTQTPKHLITATGQRVTLRCSPRSGDLSVYWYQQSLDQGLQFLIQYYNGEERAKGNILERFSAQQFPDLHSELNLSSLELGDSALYFCASSPERGQSYEQYFGPGTRLTVT.

CDR3 loop: CASSDTDRGHAQEQFF. In DNA, the CDR3 is TGTGCCAGCAGTGACACGGACAGGGGCCACGCTCAGGAGCAGTTCTTC. This chain links TRBV6-4 with TRBJ2-1; TRBD1 matches 9 bases. Germline V gene lookup returns CDR1 MRHNA and CDR2 SNTAGT. The trim removed 2 bases at V and 10 bases at J, leaving 12 bases unmatched. The CDR3 length is 16 residues.

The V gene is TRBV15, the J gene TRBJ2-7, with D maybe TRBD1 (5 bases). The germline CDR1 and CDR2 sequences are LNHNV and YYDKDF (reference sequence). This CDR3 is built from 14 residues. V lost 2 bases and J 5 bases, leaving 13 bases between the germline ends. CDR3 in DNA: TGTGCCACCAGCAGAAGGCGGCAGGGTAACGAGCAGTACTTC. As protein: CATSRRRQGNEQYF.

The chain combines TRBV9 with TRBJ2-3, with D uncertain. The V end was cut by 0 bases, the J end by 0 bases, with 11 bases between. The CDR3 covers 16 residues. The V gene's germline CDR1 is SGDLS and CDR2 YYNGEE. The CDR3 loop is CASSVGGVWSTDTQYF. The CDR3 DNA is TGTGCCAGCAGCGTAGGAGGAGTGTGGAGCACAGATACGCAGTATTTT.

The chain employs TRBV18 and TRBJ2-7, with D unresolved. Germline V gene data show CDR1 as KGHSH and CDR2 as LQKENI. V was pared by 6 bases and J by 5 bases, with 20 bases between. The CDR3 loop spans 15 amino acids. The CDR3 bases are TGTGCCAGCTCCACGTTCAGCACTCCGATGAACGAGCAGTACTTC. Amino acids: CASSTFSTPMNEQYF.

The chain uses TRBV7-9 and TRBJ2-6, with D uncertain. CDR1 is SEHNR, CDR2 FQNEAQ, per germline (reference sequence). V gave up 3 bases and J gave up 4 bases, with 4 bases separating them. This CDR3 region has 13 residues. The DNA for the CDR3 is TGTGCCAGCAGCTTGGACGGGGCCAACGTCCTGACTTTC. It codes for CASSLDGANVLTF.

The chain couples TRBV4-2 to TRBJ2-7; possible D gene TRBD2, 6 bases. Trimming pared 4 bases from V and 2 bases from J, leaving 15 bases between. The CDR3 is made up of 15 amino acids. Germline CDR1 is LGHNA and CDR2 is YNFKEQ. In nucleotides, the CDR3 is TGTGCCAGCAGCCCTTATAGGGACTCCCCCTACGAGCAGTACTTC. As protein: CASSPYRDSPYEQYF.

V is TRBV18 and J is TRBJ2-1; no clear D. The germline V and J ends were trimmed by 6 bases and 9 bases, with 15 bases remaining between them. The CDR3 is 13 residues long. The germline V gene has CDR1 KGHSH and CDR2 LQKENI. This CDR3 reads CASSRTPAVEQFF. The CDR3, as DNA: TGTGCCAGCTCCCGGACCCCCGCCGTTGAGCAGTTCTTC.